This T cell receptor beta chain was sequenced for a study of OX40 agonist ivuxolimab in advanced cancers. The wider study: Each dose-escalation patient presented with hepatocellular carcinoma, melanoma, renal cell or head and neck cancer. Under the entry rules, prior anti-PD-1, anti-PD-L1 or anti-CTLA-4 therapy was allowed, and 40% had some.

Germline V gives CDR1 MDHEN, CDR2 SYDVKM. The CDR3 sequence is 12 residues long. The V and J ends lost 4 bases and 5 bases respectively, with 9 bases between them. TCRdb's table, derived via immunoSEQ multiplex PCR, lists solely in-frame clones and lacks some. The profile shows about 54,000 clones, approximately 91% of them singletons. The TCR comes from an adult with an advanced solid tumor such as melanoma, head and neck, liver or kidney cancer. The J gene is TRBJ2-7, the V gene TRBV28; D not certain. Here the sequenced sample was CD4+ or CD8+ T cells sorted from blood, taken in a trial of the OX40 agonist ivuxolimab. Here the CDR3 DNA reads TGTGCCAGCAGTTCCGGGTACGACGAGCAGTACTTC. Its protein is CASSSGYDEQYF.